This T cell receptor (beta chain) was profiled in a study of cytomegalovirus exposure and HLA in healthy donors. Study-level findings and limits: There were several of the most significant clusters that appeared linked to common viral pathogens in a later analysis.

Nominal health characterized the donors when sampled, though unrecorded immune exposures were likely. It was with 60 Vbeta and 13 Jbeta primers that the PCR ran. TCRdb keeps only in-frame clones here, not all; method: immunoSEQ multiplex PCR. The table lists approximately 69,000 clones, about 74% of them singletons. Comment on this clone: Antigen specificity is unknown.

Germline CDR1 reads ENHRY; CDR2 reads SYGVKD. The CDR3 length is 13 residues. Trimming removed 7 bases at V and 0 bases at J, with 9 bases between. Sample: PBMCs. The TCR comes from a woman in her thirties in good health and CMV-seropositive. The J gene is TRBJ1-1, the V gene TRBV10-3; D remains ambiguous. CDR3 coding DNA: TGTGCCATCACGTTGGACTTGAACACTGAAGCTTTCTTT. Translation: CAITLDLNTEAFF.